The T cell receptor beta chain described here comes from a study of control samples from healthy donors and cancer patients. This CDR3 comprises 14 residues. In germline, CDR1 is SGHTA, CDR2 FQGNSA. Trimming pared 9 bases from V and 3 bases from J, leaving 18 bases between. Clones were read by immunoSEQ multiplex PCR, and TCRdb kept only the in-frame ones, dropping some. The sample contains fewer than 150,000 clones, 91% of which appear only once. This clonotype originated in a woman younger than 30 in good health. The chain recombines TRBV7-2 with TRBJ2-7; D is tentatively TRBD1 or TRBD2 (5 bases each). The sample comprised blood. CDR3 nucleotides: TGTGCCAGTTCTCGAAGAGGGCAGGGCTACGAGCAGTACTTC. It is translated as CASSRRGQGYEQYF.